Listed below are T cell receptor beta chains from one sample, sequenced in a study of T cells after yellow fever vaccination. TCRdb reprocessed the 5' RACE reads via MiXCR and lists one record per CDR3 protein. The data hold around 300,000 distinct CDR3 sequences, with around 4.5% observed a single time. Sample: PBMCs, taken 15 days after the yellow fever booster vaccination. These receptors all come from a man between 18 and 29 years old who received the YFV17D yellow fever vaccine. Both conserved end residues are part of each CDR3. D genes are given only for firm matches. Clone size is given for some rows only: seen once, a few or many times, or a class if the clone is expanded.

abundance: many; j_gene: TRBJ1-1; v_gene: TRBV9; d_gene: NA; CDR3aa: CASSVEGNTEAFF; CDR3nt: TGTGCCAGCAGCGTAGAAGGGAACACTGAAGCTTTCTTT
abundance: few; j_gene: TRBJ1-1; v_gene: TRBV29-1; d_gene: NA; CDR3aa: CSVEVAVNTEAFF; CDR3nt: TGCAGCGTTGAAGTGGCGGTGAACACTGAAGCTTTCTTT
abundance: many; j_gene: TRBJ1-1; v_gene: TRBV4-1; d_gene: NA; CDR3aa: CASSRLQGSTEAFF; CDR3nt: TGCGCCAGCAGCCGTTTACAGGGATCCACTGAAGCTTTCTTT
abundance: few; j_gene: TRBJ1-5; v_gene: TRBV19; d_gene: NA; CDR3aa: CASSPGLNQPQHF; CDR3nt: TGTGCCAGTAGTCCAGGTCTCAATCAGCCCCAGCATTTT
abundance: many; j_gene: TRBJ1-1; v_gene: TRBV4-1; d_gene: NA; CDR3aa: CASSQGVRDEAFF; CDR3nt: TGCGCCAGCAGCCAGGGGGTTAGGGATGAAGCTTTCTTT
abundance: few; j_gene: TRBJ1-1; v_gene: TRBV11-2; d_gene: TRBD1; CDR3aa: CASRNRDRHTEAFF; CDR3nt: TGTGCCAGCAGGAACCGGGACAGGCACACTGAAGCTTTCTTT
abundance: NA; j_gene: TRBJ1-5; v_gene: TRBV7-2; d_gene: NA; CDR3aa: CASSHTPGTDQPQHF; CDR3nt: TGTGCCAGCAGCCACACCCCCGGCACTGATCAGCCCCAGCATTTT
abundance: many; j_gene: TRBJ2-1; v_gene: TRBV7-3; d_gene: NA; CDR3aa: CASSPPGGAYEQFF; CDR3nt: TGTGCCAGCAGCCCCCCAGGGGGGGCCTATGAGCAGTTCTTC
abundance: NA; j_gene: TRBJ2-2; v_gene: TRBV20-1; d_gene: TRBD2; CDR3aa: CSARLAGGPNTGELFF; CDR3nt: TGCAGTGCGCGGCTAGCGGGGGGCCCGAACACCGGGGAGCTGTTTTTT
abundance: many; j_gene: TRBJ2-2; v_gene: TRBV29-1; d_gene: NA; CDR3aa: CSVEDPGTGELFF; CDR3nt: TGCAGCGTTGAAGACCCTGGCACCGGGGAGCTGTTTTTT
abundance: few; j_gene: TRBJ1-2; v_gene: TRBV27; d_gene: NA; CDR3aa: CASSLLDQGVNYGYTF; CDR3nt: TGTGCCAGCAGTCTGCTTGACCAGGGAGTAAACTATGGCTACACCTTC
abundance: NA; j_gene: TRBJ2-2; v_gene: TRBV14; d_gene: TRBD2; CDR3aa: CASSQGGKVFF; CDR3nt: TGTGCCAGCAGCCAGGGAGGGAAGGTGTTTTTT
abundance: few; j_gene: TRBJ1-1; v_gene: TRBV7-2; d_gene: NA; CDR3aa: CASSLYGSGTEAFF; CDR3nt: TGTGCCAGCAGCTTATATGGGTCGGGCACTGAAGCTTTCTTT
abundance: many; j_gene: TRBJ1-1; v_gene: TRBV5-1; d_gene: TRBD1; CDR3aa: CASSRTGYTEAFF; CDR3nt: TGCGCCAGCAGCCGGACAGGGTACACTGAAGCTTTCTTT
abundance: many; j_gene: TRBJ2-7; v_gene: TRBV27; d_gene: NA; CDR3aa: CASRGIDRSYEQYF; CDR3nt: TGTGCCAGCAGGGGGATCGACCGTTCCTACGAGCAGTACTTC
abundance: NA; j_gene: TRBJ2-2; v_gene: TRBV7-2; d_gene: NA; CDR3aa: CASSLGTTKNTGELFF; CDR3nt: TGTGCCAGCAGCTTAGGGACAACTAAGAACACCGGGGAGCTGTTTTTT
abundance: NA; j_gene: TRBJ1-2; v_gene: TRBV4-1; d_gene: TRBD1; CDR3aa: CASSQIRTGVYGYTF; CDR3nt: TGCGCCAGCAGCCAAATCAGGACAGGGGTCTATGGCTACACCTTC
abundance: NA; j_gene: TRBJ2-1; v_gene: TRBV29-1; d_gene: TRBD1; CDR3aa: CSVDHGQGGYNEQFF; CDR3nt: TGCAGCGTTGATCACGGACAGGGGGGATACAATGAGCAGTTCTTC
abundance: few; j_gene: TRBJ2-3; v_gene: TRBV10-3; d_gene: NA; CDR3aa: CAITRLGSTDTQYF; CDR3nt: TGTGCCATCACCCGACTAGGGAGCACAGATACGCAGTATTTT
abundance: few; j_gene: TRBJ2-1; v_gene: TRBV30; d_gene: TRBD2; CDR3aa: CAWGPGTSDEQFF; CDR3nt: TGTGCCTGGGGCCCCGGGACTAGCGATGAGCAGTTCTTC
abundance: NA; j_gene: TRBJ2-2; v_gene: TRBV5-1; d_gene: TRBD1; CDR3aa: CASSPGQAYTGELFF; CDR3nt: TGCGCCAGCAGCCCTGGACAGGCTTACACCGGGGAGCTGTTTTTT
abundance: NA; j_gene: TRBJ2-5; v_gene: TRBV5-1; d_gene: NA; CDR3aa: CASSPNPTQQETQYF; CDR3nt: TGCGCCAGCAGCCCGAATCCGACACAGCAAGAGACCCAGTACTTC